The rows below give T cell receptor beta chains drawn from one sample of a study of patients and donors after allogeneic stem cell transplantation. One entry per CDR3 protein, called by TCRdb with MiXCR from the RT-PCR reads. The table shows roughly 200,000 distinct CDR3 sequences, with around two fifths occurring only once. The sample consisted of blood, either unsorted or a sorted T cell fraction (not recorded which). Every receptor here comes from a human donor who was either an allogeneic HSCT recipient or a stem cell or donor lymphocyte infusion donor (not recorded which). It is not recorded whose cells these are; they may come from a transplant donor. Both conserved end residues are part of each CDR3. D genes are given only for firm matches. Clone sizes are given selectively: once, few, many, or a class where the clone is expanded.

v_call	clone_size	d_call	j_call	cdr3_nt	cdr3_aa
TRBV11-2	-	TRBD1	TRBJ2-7	TGTGCCAGCAGCTCCTACGGGGGACAGGGGATCTACGAGCAGTACTTC	CASSSYGGQGIYEQYF
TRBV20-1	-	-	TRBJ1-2	TGCAGTGCCCAACCACAGGATTCCTATGGCTACACCTTC	CSAQPQDSYGYTF
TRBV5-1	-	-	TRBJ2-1	TGCGCCAGCAGCTTGGGAGGACAGTCCAATGAGCAGTTCTTC	CASSLGGQSNEQFF
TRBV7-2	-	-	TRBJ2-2	TGTGCCAGCAGTTCAAGGCAGCGGAACACCGGGGAGCTGTTTTTT	CASSSRQRNTGELFF
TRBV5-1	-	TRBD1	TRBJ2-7	TGCGCCAGCAGCTTTCGGGACAGTGGGATTAAAACCTACGAGCAGTACTTC	CASSFRDSGIKTYEQYF
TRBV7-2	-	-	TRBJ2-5	TGTGCCAGCAGCGTAGACAGCCAAGAGACCCAGTACTTC	CASSVDSQETQYF
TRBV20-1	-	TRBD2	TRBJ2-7	TGCAGTGCTAGAGGGGGGAGGGTGTCAACCTACGAGCAGTACTTC	CSARGGRVSTYEQYF
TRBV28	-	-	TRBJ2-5	TGTGCCAGCAGTTTAAGATCAGGGGAAGAGACCCAGTACTTC	CASSLRSGEETQYF
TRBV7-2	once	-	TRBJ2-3	TGTGCCAGCAGCTTGCTTCTACAGACAGATACGCAGTATTTT	CASSLLLQTDTQYF
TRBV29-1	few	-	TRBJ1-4	TGCAGCGTTGTAGCAGGGCGTCGCGAAAAACTGTTTTTT	CSVVAGRREKLFF
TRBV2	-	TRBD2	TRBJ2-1	TGTGCCAGCAGAAGCGGGGGCTCCTACAATGAGCAGTTCTTC	CASRSGGSYNEQFF
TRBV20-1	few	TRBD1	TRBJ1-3	TGCAGTGCTTGGACAGGGGGAGACTTCATTGACACCATATATTTT	CSAWTGGDFIDTIYF
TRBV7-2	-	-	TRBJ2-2	TGTGCCAGCAGCTTTAACGGGGGGCCGAACACCGGGGAGCTGTTTTTT	CASSFNGGPNTGELFF
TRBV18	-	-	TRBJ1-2	TGTGCCAGCTCACCTTCGCGGGAGAACTATGGCTACACCTTC	CASSPSRENYGYTF
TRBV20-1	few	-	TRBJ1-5	TGCAGTGCTAGAGGGCCAACTAATAGCAATCAGCCCCAGCATTTT	CSARGPTNSNQPQHF
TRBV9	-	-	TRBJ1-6	TGTGCCAGCAGCGCCGGGGTTTCACCCCTCCACTTT	CASSAGVSPLHF
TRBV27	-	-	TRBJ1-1	TGTGCCAGCCAGACTCGAGGAGGGGCTGAAGCTTTCTTT	CASQTRGGAEAFF
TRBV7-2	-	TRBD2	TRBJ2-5	TGTGCCAGCAGCTTACTAGCGGGGGGGCCCCGGGAGACCCAGTACTTC	CASSLLAGGPRETQYF
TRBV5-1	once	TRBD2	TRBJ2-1	TGCGCCAGCAGCTCGCCCTCACTAGCGAATGAGCAGTTCTTC	CASSSPSLANEQFF
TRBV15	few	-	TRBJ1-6	TGTGCCACCAGCAGAGATCGAGACAGGAATTCACCCCTCCACTTT	CATSRDRDRNSPLHF
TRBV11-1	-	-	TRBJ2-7	TGTGCCAGCAGCTACTACGGGGCCACCTACGAGCAGTACTTC	CASSYYGATYEQYF
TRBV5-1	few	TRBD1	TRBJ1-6	TGCGCCAGCAGCTTCGGAGGGACAGTTAATTCACCCCTCCACTTT	CASSFGGTVNSPLHF
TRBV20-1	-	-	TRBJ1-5	TGCAGTGCTAGACGGGGCCGTAATCAGCCCCAGCATTTT	CSARRGRNQPQHF
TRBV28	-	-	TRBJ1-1	TGTGCCAGCAGTGACCGAAGGGGCACGAACACTGAAGCTTTCTTT	CASSDRRGTNTEAFF
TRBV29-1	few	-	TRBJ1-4	TGCAGCGTTGTGGACGGGTCGGCTGGGGATGGGAAACTGTTTTTT	CSVVDGSAGDGKLFF
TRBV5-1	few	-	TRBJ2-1	TGCGCCAGCAGCTCCCCGAGGGGGTCCCCCCCGAATGAGCAGTTCTTC	CASSSPRGSPPNEQFF
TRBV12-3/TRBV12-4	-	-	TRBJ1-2	TGTGCCAGCACCGAACGGGGGGTAAACTATGGCTACACCTTC	CASTERGVNYGYTF
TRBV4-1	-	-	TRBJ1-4	TGCGCCAGCAGCCAAAATCCCCCCGGGGGTCTCGCTAATGAAAAACTGTTTTTT	CASSQNPPGGLANEKLFF
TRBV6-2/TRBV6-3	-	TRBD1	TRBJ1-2	TGTGCCAGCAGAACGACAGGGGCTGGCTATGGCTACACCTTC	CASRTTGAGYGYTF